This TCR beta chain was captured in a study of T cell responses to AZD1222 COVID-19 vaccine. About this clone: Its target is unknown.

With V trimmed by 7 bases and J by 0 bases, 2 bases remained unmatched. The CDR3 is 13 residues long. The germline V gene has CDR1 SNHLY and CDR2 FYNNEI. Measured with immunoSEQ multiplex PCR; TCRdb has only the in-frame clones, and not every one. Seen here are about 130,000 clones, approximately 95% observed once, and the top ten hold 6% to 7.5%. Study-level results: Among those given AZD1222, only five or six were seropositive at baseline. Across the whole spike, CD4 TCRs peaked at regions 160-218 and 743-854.

The sequence came from an adult who received the AZD1222 COVID-19 vaccine. The sample was peripheral blood, taken 28 days after the second AZD1222 dose. V is TRBV2 and J is TRBJ2-5; 7 bases are a match to TRBD1. The CDR3 region has the DNA TGTGCCAGCACGGGACAGTACCAAGAGACCCAGTACTTC. Its protein is CASTGQYQETQYF.